This is a list of T cell receptor beta chains from one sample in a study of human T cells and chemical hapten exposure. One entry per CDR3 protein, called by TCRdb with MiXCR from the RACE reads. The sample has around 42,000 distinct CDR3 sequences; around an eighth are singletons. The specimen comprised whole blood, sampled in connection with sensitization to the hapten diphenylcyclopropenone (DPC). Receptor source: a woman aged 30 to 39 with alopecia areata. Some clones in this sample may be carry-over from other donors' samples. The CDR3 runs from the conserved cysteine through the conserved F or W. A D gene is named only where the DNA matches it firmly. Only some rows state a clone size, as once, few, many or a class for expanded clones.

V: TRBV5-4; size: few; D: -; J: TRBJ2-2; DNA: TGTGCCAGCAGCCGTCCCCAATCCTCCGGGGAGCTGTTTTTT; CDR3: CASSRPQSSGELFF
V: TRBV7-2; size: few; D: TRBD2; J: TRBJ2-3; DNA: TGTGCCAGCAGCCCGCGGGCTAGCGGGATGGCAGATACGCAGTATTTT; CDR3: CASSPRASGMADTQYF
V: TRBV29-1; size: -; D: TRBD2; J: TRBJ2-7; DNA: TGCAGCGTTGAAGTTGGAACGGGAGGGGCCTACGAGCAGTACTTC; CDR3: CSVEVGTGGAYEQYF
V: TRBV7-2; size: few; D: -; J: TRBJ1-3; DNA: TGTGCCAGCAGCTTAGGACAGGATAACACCATATATTTT; CDR3: CASSLGQDNTIYF
V: TRBV3-1; size: -; D: TRBD1; J: TRBJ2-7; DNA: TGTGCCAGCAGCCGCGGTGACAGGGGTACCTACGAGCAGTACTTC; CDR3: CASSRGDRGTYEQYF
V: TRBV3-1; size: many; D: -; J: TRBJ1-4; DNA: TGTGCCAGCAGCCAAGCCCAAGGAGGACAGATTAATGAAAAACTGTTTTTT; CDR3: CASSQAQGGQINEKLFF
V: TRBV4-3; size: many; D: TRBD2; J: TRBJ2-1; DNA: TGCGCCAGCAGCCAAAATGGCGGGAGGGCCGGTGAGCAGTTCTTC; CDR3: CASSQNGGRAGEQFF
V: TRBV4-3; size: many; D: TRBD2; J: TRBJ2-1; DNA: TGCGCCAGCAGCCACGGGACTAGCGGCTACAATGAGCAGTTCTTC; CDR3: CASSHGTSGYNEQFF
V: TRBV29-1; size: many; D: TRBD1; J: TRBJ2-7; DNA: TGCAGCGTTGGGACAGGAATCTACGAGCAGTACTTC; CDR3: CSVGTGIYEQYF
V: TRBV9; size: many; D: TRBD2; J: TRBJ2-1; DNA: TGTGCCAGCAGCTTAACCGGGACTAGCGCCTCCAATGAGCAGTTCTTC; CDR3: CASSLTGTSASNEQFF
V: TRBV29-1; size: many; D: -; J: TRBJ1-1; DNA: TGCAGCGTTTGGGGCACTGAAGCTTTCTTT; CDR3: CSVWGTEAFF